The entry that follows covers one TCR beta chain sequence. The same CDR3 is also encoded by other DNA sequences in this sample. Everyone who took part was roughly 18 to 89 years old, and they came from about two dozen US areas. Cohorts were assigned according to the clinical history that participants reported. This sample was taken from a study of blood T cell repertoires in COVID-19. Sequenced by immunoSEQ multiplex PCR; TCRdb stores in-frame clones only, minus some. The sample has 390,000 or so clones, roughly four fifths seen once. The sequencing sample was made of PBMCs or T cells enriched from blood (not recorded which). The source of this sequence is a woman in her 50s who had recovered from COVID-19.

CDR3 nucleotide sequence: TGTGCCAGCAGTTACTCGGGAGTAAACACTGAAGCTTTCTTT. Residues: CASSYSGVNTEAFF. V is TRBV6-2 or TRBV6-3 and J is TRBJ1-1; the D is unclear. CDR1 and CDR2 (germline): MNHEY, SVGEGT. CDR3 length: 14 amino acids. The V end lost 0 bases, the J end lost 2 bases, and 7 bases lay between the germline ends.